These 19 T cell receptor beta chains came from one sample sequenced in a study of blood T cell repertoires in COVID-19. Produced via immunoSEQ multiplex PCR; TCRdb's table is partial and in-frame only. The sample holds around 430,000 clones, about 91% seen once. Sequenced sample: peripheral blood. These receptors all come from a woman in her forties or fifties with COVID-19, enrolled during active disease.

The CDR3 sequence is CASRLTGEDQPQHF. The CDR3 DNA sequence: TGTGCCAGCAGGCTGACAGGTGAAGATCAGCCCCAGCATTTT. V gene TRBV28 combines with J gene TRBJ1-5; tentative D call: TRBD1 (6 bases). The CDR3 consists of 14 residues. The ends were cut back, 6 bases at V and 5 bases at J, with 14 bases in the middle. CDR1 is MDHEN, CDR2 SYDVKM, per germline.

V gene TRBV7-2 combines with J gene TRBJ2-5; 7 nucleotides match TRBD2. The trim removed 5 bases at V and 0 bases at J, leaving 6 bases unmatched. The germline V gene has CDR1 SGHTA and CDR2 FQGNSA. The CDR3 has 15 amino acids. The CDR3, as DNA: TGTGCCAGCAGCCCATTCGGGGGGAACCAAGAGACCCAGTACTTC. It is translated as CASSPFGGNQETQYF.

V gene TRBV9 combines with J gene TRBJ2-2; TRBD1 matches 7 bases. Germline V gene lookup returns CDR1 SGDLS and CDR2 YYNGEE. After removal of 4 bases from V and 5 bases from J, the junction contained 5 bases not matched to a gene. The CDR3 loop spans 14 amino acids. The CDR3 sequence is CASSTGVETGELFF. The CDR3 coding sequence is TGTGCCAGCAGCACAGGGGTGGAGACCGGGGAGCTGTTTTTT. Filled out from reference TRBV9 and TRBJ2-2, the complete variable domain reads DSGVTQTPKHLITATGQRVTLRCSPRSGDLSVYWYQQSLDQGLQFLIQYYNGEERAKGNILERFSAQQFPDLHSELNLSSLELGDSALYFCASSTGVETGELFFGEGSRLTVL.

The chain has TRBV9 and TRBJ2-7; 9 bases match TRBD1. CDR1 is SGDLS and CDR2 is YYNGEE in the germline V gene. V was clipped by 3 bases and J by 2 bases; unmatched bases: 3. The CDR3 runs to 14 residues. The CDR3: CASSAGTGTYEQYF. The CDR3 bases are TGTGCCAGCAGCGCCGGGACAGGGACCTACGAGCAGTACTTC. The full variable domain, with the rest looked up from reference TRBV9 and TRBJ2-7, is DSGVTQTPKHLITATGQRVTLRCSPRSGDLSVYWYQQSLDQGLQFLIQYYNGEERAKGNILERFSAQQFPDLHSELNLSSLELGDSALYFCASSAGTGTYEQYFGPGTRLTVT.

The rearrangement uses TRBV4-1 and TRBJ2-4; 10 bases are shared with TRBD2. Trimming at V came to 2 bases and at J to 0 bases, leaving 13 bases not matched to a gene. The germline V gene encodes CDR1 MGHRA and CDR2 YSYEKL. The CDR3 is 20 amino acids. The CDR3 is CASSQKLFLAGEIAKNIQYF. CDR3 coding DNA: TGCGCCAGCAGCCAAAAGCTCTTCCTAGCGGGGGAGATAGCCAAAAACATTCAGTACTTC.

The rearrangement links TRBV4-2 to TRBJ2-3; 11 bases agree with TRBD1. The CDR3 spans 15 residues. The V gene end was trimmed by 3 bases and the J gene end by 5 bases; junction bases not matched to a gene: 4. Per the germline V gene, CDR1 is LGHNA and CDR2 is YNFKEQ. The CDR3 here is CASSQGQGVGDTQYF. In nucleotides, the CDR3 is TGTGCCAGCAGCCAGGGACAGGGGGTAGGAGATACGCAGTATTTT.

This rearrangement joins TRBV10-3 to TRBJ2-1, with 7 bases aligning to TRBD1. The length of the CDR3 is 14 residues. The V gene's germline CDR1 is ENHRY and CDR2 SYGVKD. The V gene end was trimmed by 7 bases and the J gene end by 0 bases; junction bases not matched to a gene: 3. The CDR3 region is CAITRDSSYNEQFF. The CDR3 nucleotides are TGTGCCATCACCCGGGACAGCTCCTACAATGAGCAGTTCTTC.

The chain recombines TRBV11-2 with TRBJ1-2, with D uncertain. Trimming removed 0 bases at V and 6 bases at J, with 8 bases between. The CDR3 sequence is 13 residues long. Germline V gene sequence: CDR1 SGHAT, CDR2 FQNNGV. The CDR3 DNA reads TGTGCCAGCAGCTTAGATCTGCAGGATGGCTACACCTTC. Amino acid sequence: CASSLDLQDGYTF.

The rearrangement joins TRBV19 to TRBJ1-1; 7 bases fit TRBD1. Trimming took 3 bases from V and 4 from J; bases not matched to a gene: 8. The CDR3 has 15 residues. Germline loops: CDR1 LNHDA, CDR2 SQIVND (reference sequence). The DNA for the CDR3 is TGTGCCAGTAGTATTAAGGGACAGCGGGTCACTGAAGCTTTCTTT. This sequence encodes CASSIKGQRVTEAFF.

V and J are TRBV11-1 and TRBJ1-2, with unresolved D. This CDR3 is built from 14 residues. Trimming pared 1 base from V and 1 base from J, leaving 7 bases between. Germline CDR1 reads SGHAT; CDR2 reads FQDESV (reference sequence). In DNA, the CDR3 is TGTGCCAGCAGCTTAGGACGGGATAACTATGGCTACACCTTC. This translates into CASSLGRDNYGYTF.

Turning to this clone: A much larger clone differs from this one at a single base, so this may be a read error. The chain links TRBV14 to TRBJ2-7, with a weak D call TRBD1 (5 bases). V gave up 0 bases and J gave up 2 bases, with 5 bases separating them. Germline V lookup: CDR1 SGHDN, CDR2 FVKESK. CDR3 size: 13 residues. The CDR3 nucleotides read TGTGCCAGCAGCCAAGACAGGGCCTACGAGCAGTACTTC. Translation: CASSQDRAYEQYF.

V gene TRBV4-2 combines with J gene TRBJ1-2; TRBD1 matches at 7 bases. V lost 2 bases and J lost 5; bases outside the gene matches: 5. Germline V gene sequence: CDR1 LGHNA, CDR2 YNFKEQ. This CDR3 spans 14 amino acids. CDR3 coding DNA: TGTGCCAGCAGCCAACCTGACAGGGAGTATGGCTACACCTTC. This encodes CASSQPDREYGYTF.

The rearrangement uses TRBV11-2 and TRBJ1-1; no clear D. V lost 10 bases and J lost 2, with 14 bases in between. Germline CDR1 reads SGHAT; CDR2 reads FQNNGV. This CDR3 is 13 amino acids long. The DNA of the CDR3 is TGTGCCACAGGTACCCTCTTAAACACTGAAGCTTTCTTT. Its protein is CATGTLLNTEAFF.

The gene calls are TRBV30 and TRBJ1-2; possibly TRBD1 for D (6 bases). The germline CDR1 and CDR2 sequences are GTSNPN and SVGIG (reference sequence). The CDR3 contains 18 residues. Trimming stripped 0 bases from V and 0 bases from J, with 20 bases between. CDR3 in amino acids: CAWSVGLGTLTSNYGYTF. CDR3 nucleotides: TGTGCCTGGAGTGTAGGTCTAGGGACATTAACATCTAACTATGGCTACACCTTC.

This clone was observed once. Here the CDR3 DNA reads TGTGCCAGCAGCTTAGGCGCGGGGGGGGCGAATGAGCAGTTCTTC. Protein product: CASSLGAGGANEQFF. The chain is built from TRBV11-1 and TRBJ2-1, with 9 bases matching TRBD2. The CDR3 runs 15 residues. Germline lookup yields CDR1 SGHAT and CDR2 FQDESV (reference sequence). The V segment lost 1 base and the J segment 7 bases; nucleotides outside the gene matches: 5.

The chain couples TRBV30 to TRBJ1-1, with TRBD1 matching over 9 bases. The CDR3 runs 12 residues. Germline CDR1 is GTSNPN and CDR2 is SVGIG (reference sequence). The V gene end was trimmed by 6 bases and the J gene end by 4 bases; junction bases not matched to a gene: 3. CDR3 nucleotide sequence: TGTGCCTGTTACAGGGGGCTCACTGAAGCTTTCTTT. This encodes CACYRGLTEAFF.

This rearrangement joins TRBV5-1 to TRBJ2-7; a weak D match, TRBD1 (6 bases). V gave up 2 bases and J gave up 3 bases, with 12 bases separating them. Looked up from germline, CDR1 is SGHRS and CDR2 is YFSETQ. The CDR3 is 14 residues long. For the CDR3, the DNA is TGCGCCAGCAGCTTTTCGACAGGTAGCTACGAGCAGTACTTC. Translating it yields CASSFSTGSYEQYF.

The genes are TRBV3-1 (or the pseudogene TRBV3-2) and TRBJ1-2; 10 bases match TRBD1. With V trimmed by 3 bases and J by 8 bases, 12 bases remained unmatched. The germline CDR1 and CDR2 sequences are LGHDT and YNNKEL (reference sequence). The CDR3 has 16 residues. The CDR3 bases are TGTGCCAGCAGCCAGGTGTTTGGACAGGGGGAGACCGGCTACACCTTC. It codes for CASSQVFGQGETGYTF.

The chain combines TRBV9 with TRBJ1-6; 7 bases line up with TRBD1. Germline V gene sequence: CDR1 SGDLS, CDR2 YYNGEE. The CDR3 contains 15 residues. With V trimmed by 2 bases and J by 7 bases, 6 bases remained unmatched. In nucleotides, the CDR3 is TGTGCCAGCAGCGTCAATCCGGGACAGAATTCACCCCTCCACTTT. This codes for CASSVNPGQNSPLHF.